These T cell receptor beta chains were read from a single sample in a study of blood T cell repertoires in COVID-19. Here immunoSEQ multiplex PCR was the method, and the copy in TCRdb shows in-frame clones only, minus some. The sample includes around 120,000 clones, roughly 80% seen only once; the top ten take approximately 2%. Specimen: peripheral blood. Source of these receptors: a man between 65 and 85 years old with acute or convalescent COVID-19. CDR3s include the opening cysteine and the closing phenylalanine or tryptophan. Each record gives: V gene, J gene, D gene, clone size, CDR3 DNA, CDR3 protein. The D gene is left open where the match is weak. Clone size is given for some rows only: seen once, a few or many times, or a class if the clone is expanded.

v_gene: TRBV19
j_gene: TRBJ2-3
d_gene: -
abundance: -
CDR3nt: TGTGCCAGTAGTATATCGACTAGGGACACAGATACGCAGTATTTT
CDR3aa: CASSISTRDTDTQYF

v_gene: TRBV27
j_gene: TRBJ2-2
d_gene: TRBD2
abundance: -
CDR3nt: TGTGCCAGCGCTAGCGGGGGGGCAGGCACCGGGGAGCTGTTTTTT
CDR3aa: CASASGGAGTGELFF

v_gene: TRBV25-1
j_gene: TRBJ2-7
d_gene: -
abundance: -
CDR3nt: TGTGCCAGCAGTGAGAGAGGGGGCTCCTACGAGCAGTACTTC
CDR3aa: CASSERGGSYEQYF

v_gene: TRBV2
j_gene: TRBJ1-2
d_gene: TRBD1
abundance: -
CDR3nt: TGTGCCAGCAGTGAGGGACAGGCTAACCTGAGGGACTATGGCTACACCTTC
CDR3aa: CASSEGQANLRDYGYTF

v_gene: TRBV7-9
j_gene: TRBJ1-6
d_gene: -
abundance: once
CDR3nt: TGTGCCAGCAGCGCCGGGGGATCATTCTCCTATAATTCACCCCTCCACTTT
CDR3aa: CASSAGGSFSYNSPLHF

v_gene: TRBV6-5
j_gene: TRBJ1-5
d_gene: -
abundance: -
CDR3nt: TGTGCCAGCAGATCGACGGGGAATCAGCCCCAGCATTTT
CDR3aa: CASRSTGNQPQHF

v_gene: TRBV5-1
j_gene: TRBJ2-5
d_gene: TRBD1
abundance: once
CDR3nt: TGCGCCAGCACCCCCGGTACAGGGGGTTACCAAGAGACCCAGTACTTC
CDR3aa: CASTPGTGGYQETQYF

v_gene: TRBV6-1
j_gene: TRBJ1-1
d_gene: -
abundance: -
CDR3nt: TGTGCCAGCAGTGAGTTACAGGCACTTATGAACACTGAAGCTTTCTTT
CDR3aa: CASSELQALMNTEAFF

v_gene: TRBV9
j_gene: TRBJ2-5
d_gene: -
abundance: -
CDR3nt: TGTGCCAGCAGCCAGGTCCAAAAGGGGTTGGAAGAGACCCAGTACTTC
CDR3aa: CASSQVQKGLEETQYF

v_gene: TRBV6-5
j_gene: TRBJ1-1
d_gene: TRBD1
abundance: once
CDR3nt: TGTGCCAGCAGTTACGACAGGGGGGGGAAAGCTTTCTTT
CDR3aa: CASSYDRGGKAFF

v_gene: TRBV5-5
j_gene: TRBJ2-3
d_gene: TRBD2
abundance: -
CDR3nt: TGTGCCAGCAGCCTACGGACTAGCTTAGATACGCAGTATTTT
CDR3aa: CASSLRTSLDTQYF

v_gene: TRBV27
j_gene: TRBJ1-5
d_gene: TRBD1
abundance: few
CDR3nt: TGTGCCAGCAGCCCCGACAGGGGAAATCAGCCCCAGCATTTT
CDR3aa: CASSPDRGNQPQHF

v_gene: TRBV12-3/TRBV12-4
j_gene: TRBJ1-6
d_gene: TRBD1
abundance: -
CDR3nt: TGTGCCAGCAGTGGGACAGGGCATTCACCCCTCCACTTT
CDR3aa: CASSGTGHSPLHF

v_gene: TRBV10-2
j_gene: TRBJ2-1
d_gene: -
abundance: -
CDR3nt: TGCGCCAGCAGTGAATTCGGAGTGGGCTCCTACAATGAGCAGTTCTTC
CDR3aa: CASSEFGVGSYNEQFF

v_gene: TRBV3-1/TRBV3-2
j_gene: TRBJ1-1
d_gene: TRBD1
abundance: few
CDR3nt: TGTGCCAGCAGCCAAGCTCTGGGACAGACTGAAGCTTTCTTT
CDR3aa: CASSQALGQTEAFF

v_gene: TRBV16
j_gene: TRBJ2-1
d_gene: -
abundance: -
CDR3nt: TGTGCCAGCGCGACGAGGTACGCAGTGGAGCAGTTCTTC
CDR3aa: CASATRYAVEQFF

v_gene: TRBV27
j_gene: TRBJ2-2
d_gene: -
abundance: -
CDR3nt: TGTGCCAGCAGGCTCCGGGGAGTCACCGGGGAGCTGTTTTTT
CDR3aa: CASRLRGVTGELFF

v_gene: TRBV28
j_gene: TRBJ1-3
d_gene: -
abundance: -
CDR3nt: TGTGCCAGCAGTTTTGGGGGCTCGTCTGGAAACACCATATATTTT
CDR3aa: CASSFGGSSGNTIYF

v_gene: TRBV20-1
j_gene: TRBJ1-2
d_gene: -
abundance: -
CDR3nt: TGCAGTGCTAGTACTTGGGGGGAGGCTAACTATGGCTACACCTTC
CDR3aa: CSASTWGEANYGYTF

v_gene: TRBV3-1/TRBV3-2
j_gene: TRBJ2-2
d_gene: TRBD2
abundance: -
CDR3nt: TGTGCCAGCAGCCCCTTGACTAGCCTTAACACCGGGGAGCTGTTTTTT
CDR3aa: CASSPLTSLNTGELFF

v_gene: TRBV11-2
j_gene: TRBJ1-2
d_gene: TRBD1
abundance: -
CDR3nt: TGTGCCAGCAGCTTAGATCTGGCAGGGGGTAGACGCTATGGCTACACCTTC
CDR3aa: CASSLDLAGGRRYGYTF

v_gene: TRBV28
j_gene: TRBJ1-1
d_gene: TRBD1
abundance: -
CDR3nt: TGTGCCAGCAGCAACGACGGAATGTCCGGGACAGGTACCATGAACACTGAAGCTTTCTTT
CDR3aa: CASSNDGMSGTGTMNTEAFF

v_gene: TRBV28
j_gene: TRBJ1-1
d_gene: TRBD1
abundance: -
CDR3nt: TGTGCCAGCGGCCAGGGGGCGTACGCGCTCACTGAAGCTTTCTTT
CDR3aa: CASGQGAYALTEAFF

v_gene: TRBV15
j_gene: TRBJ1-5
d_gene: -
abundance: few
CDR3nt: TGTGCCACCAGCAGAGATGGGGACAACAATCAGCCCCAGCATTTT
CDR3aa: CATSRDGDNNQPQHF

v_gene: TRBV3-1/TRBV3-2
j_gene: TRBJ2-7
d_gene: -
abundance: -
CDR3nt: TGTGCCAGCAGCCAAGATAGCGGCATTTACGAGCAGTACTTC
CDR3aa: CASSQDSGIYEQYF

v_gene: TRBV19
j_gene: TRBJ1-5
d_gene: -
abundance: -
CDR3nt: TGTGCCAGTAGTAGGGACACGGAGAATCAGCCCCAGCATTTT
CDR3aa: CASSRDTENQPQHF

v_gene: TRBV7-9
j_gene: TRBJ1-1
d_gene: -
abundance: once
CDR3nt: TGTGCCAGCAGCCCCCCGGGGAGATTCACTGAAGCTTTCTTT
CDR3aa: CASSPPGRFTEAFF

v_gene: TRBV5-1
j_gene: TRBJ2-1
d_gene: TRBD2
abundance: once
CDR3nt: TGCGCCAGCAGCTTGGCCCTCTCCAGCGGGGGTTACAATGAGCAGTTCTTC
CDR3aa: CASSLALSSGGYNEQFF

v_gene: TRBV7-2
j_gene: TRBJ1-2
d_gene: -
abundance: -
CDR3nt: TGTGCCAGCAGCTTATTTCGACAGGCCTATGGCTACACCTTC
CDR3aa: CASSLFRQAYGYTF

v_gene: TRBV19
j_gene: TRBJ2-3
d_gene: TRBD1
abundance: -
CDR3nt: TGTGCCAGTAGTCGTAAAGGGACAGGGTACTCGCGAACCACCACAGATACGCAGTATTTT
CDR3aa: CASSRKGTGYSRTTTDTQYF

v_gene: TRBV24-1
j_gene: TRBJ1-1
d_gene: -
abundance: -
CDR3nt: TGTGCCACCAGTTTTCAGGGCAGGGTGGGGAACACTGAAGCTTTCTTT
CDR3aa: CATSFQGRVGNTEAFF

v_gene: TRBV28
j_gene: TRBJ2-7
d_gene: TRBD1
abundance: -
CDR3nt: TGTGCCAGCAGACCGGGACAGGGGGAAATAGGCGAGCAGTACTTC
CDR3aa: CASRPGQGEIGEQYF

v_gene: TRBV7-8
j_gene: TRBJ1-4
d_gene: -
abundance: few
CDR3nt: TGTGCCAGCAGCTTAGTCTCCAGGGAAAAACTGTTTTTT
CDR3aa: CASSLVSREKLFF

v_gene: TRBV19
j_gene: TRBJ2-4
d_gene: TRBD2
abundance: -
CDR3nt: TGTGCCAGTAGTATGCGGGGGGCCATTCAGTACTTC
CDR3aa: CASSMRGAIQYF

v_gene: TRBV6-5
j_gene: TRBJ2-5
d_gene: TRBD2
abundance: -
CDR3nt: TGTGCCAGCAGAATTGCCGGGACTAGACACGAGACCCAGTACTTC
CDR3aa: CASRIAGTRHETQYF

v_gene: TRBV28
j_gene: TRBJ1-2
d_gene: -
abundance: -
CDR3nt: TGTGCCAGCAGCGGGAGGGGCTACACCTTC
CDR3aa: CASSGRGYTF

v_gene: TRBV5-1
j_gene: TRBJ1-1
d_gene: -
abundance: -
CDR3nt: TGCGCCAGCAGCGTCGGGACTCACGGGGGGAACACTGAAGCTTTCTTT
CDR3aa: CASSVGTHGGNTEAFF

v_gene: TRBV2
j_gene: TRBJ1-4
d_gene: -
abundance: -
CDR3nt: TGTGCCAGCAGTGAAGCGCGGGGAGGGCCCGGGAACGAAAAACTGTTTTTT
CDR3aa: CASSEARGGPGNEKLFF

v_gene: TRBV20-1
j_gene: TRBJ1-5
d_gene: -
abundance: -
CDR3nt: TGCAGTGCTGGACAGAATCAGCCCCAGCATTTT
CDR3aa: CSAGQNQPQHF

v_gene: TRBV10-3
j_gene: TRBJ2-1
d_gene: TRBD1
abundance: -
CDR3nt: TGTGCCATCAGTGGGTTACAGGGGGGTGGGCAGTTCTTC
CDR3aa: CAISGLQGGGQFF

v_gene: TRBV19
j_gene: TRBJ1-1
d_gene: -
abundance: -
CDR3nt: TGTGCCAGTAGCCCCGACTGGGCGGGGGCTTTCTTT
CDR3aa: CASSPDWAGAFF

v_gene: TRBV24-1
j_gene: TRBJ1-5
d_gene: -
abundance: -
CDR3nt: TGTGCCACCAGCCAAGGGGGAGATCAGCCCCAGCATTTT
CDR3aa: CATSQGGDQPQHF

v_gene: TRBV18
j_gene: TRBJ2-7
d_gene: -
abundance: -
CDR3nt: TGTGCCAGCTCACAAGGGACTTTTCCCTACGAGCAGTACTTC
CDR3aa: CASSQGTFPYEQYF

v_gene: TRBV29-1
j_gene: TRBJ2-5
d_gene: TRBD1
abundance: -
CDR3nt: TGCAGCGTGACTAAGACAGGGGTCCAAGAGACCCAGTACTTC
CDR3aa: CSVTKTGVQETQYF

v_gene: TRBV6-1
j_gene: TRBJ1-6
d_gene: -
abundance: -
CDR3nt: TGTGCCAGCAGTGAAGGGCAGGGCAGCTCCTATAATTCACCCCTCCACTTT
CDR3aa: CASSEGQGSSYNSPLHF

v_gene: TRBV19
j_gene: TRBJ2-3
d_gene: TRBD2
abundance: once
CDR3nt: TGTGCCAGTAGTATACAGCGGGGGGCTTCAGATACGCAGTATTTT
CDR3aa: CASSIQRGASDTQYF

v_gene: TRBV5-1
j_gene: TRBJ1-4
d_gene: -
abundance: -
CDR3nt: TGCGCCAGCAGCTTGGGTAGGACACCGAATGAAAAACTGTTTTTT
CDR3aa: CASSLGRTPNEKLFF

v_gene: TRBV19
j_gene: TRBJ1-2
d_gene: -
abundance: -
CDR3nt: TGTGCCAGCGGTGGATCACACGGATTAGGCGGAGGCTACACCTTC
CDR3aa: CASGGSHGLGGGYTF

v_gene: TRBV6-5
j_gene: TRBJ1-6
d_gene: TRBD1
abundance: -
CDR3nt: TGTGCCAGCAGTTACTCATCAGGGGGCAGGAATTCACCCCTCCACTTT
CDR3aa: CASSYSSGGRNSPLHF

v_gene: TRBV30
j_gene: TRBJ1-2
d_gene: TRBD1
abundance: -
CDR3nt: TGTGCCTGGAGTTTGGACAGGGGGAACTATGGCTACACCTTC
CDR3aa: CAWSLDRGNYGYTF